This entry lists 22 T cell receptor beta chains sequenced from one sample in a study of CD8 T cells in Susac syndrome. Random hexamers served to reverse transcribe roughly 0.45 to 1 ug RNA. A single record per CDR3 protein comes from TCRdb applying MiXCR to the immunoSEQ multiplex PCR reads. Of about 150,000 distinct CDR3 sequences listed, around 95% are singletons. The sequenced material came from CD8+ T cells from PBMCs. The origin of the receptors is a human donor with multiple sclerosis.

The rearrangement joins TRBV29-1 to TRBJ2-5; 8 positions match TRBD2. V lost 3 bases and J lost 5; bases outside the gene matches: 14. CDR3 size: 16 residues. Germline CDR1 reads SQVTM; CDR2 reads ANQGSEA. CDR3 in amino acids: CSVDGGGGLTTETQYF. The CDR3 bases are TGCAGCGTTGATGGCGGCGGGGGGCTTACTACGGAGACCCAGTACTTC.

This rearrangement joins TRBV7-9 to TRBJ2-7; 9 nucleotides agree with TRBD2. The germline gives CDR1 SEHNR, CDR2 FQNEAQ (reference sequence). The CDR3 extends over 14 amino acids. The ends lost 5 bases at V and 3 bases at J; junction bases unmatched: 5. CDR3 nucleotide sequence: TGTGCCAGCAGCCCCAGCGGGGGGCTCTACGAGCAGTACTTC. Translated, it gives CASSPSGGLYEQYF.

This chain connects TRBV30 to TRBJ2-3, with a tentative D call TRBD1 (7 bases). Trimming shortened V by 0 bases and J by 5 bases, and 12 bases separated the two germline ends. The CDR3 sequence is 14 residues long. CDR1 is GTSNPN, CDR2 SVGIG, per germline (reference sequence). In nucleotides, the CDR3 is TGTGCCTGGAGTGTATCAGGGGGGCAAGATACGCAGTATTTT. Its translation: CAWSVSGGQDTQYF.

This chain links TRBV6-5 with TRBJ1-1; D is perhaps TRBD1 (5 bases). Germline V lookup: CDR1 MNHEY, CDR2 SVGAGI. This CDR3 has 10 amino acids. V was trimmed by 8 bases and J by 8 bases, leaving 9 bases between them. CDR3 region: CASGDREAFF. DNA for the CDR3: TGTGCCAGCGGAGACAGAGAAGCTTTCTTT.

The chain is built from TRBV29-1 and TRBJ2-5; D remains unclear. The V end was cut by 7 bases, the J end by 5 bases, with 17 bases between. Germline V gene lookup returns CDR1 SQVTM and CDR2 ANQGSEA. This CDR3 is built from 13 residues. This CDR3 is CSAEGLFAETQYF. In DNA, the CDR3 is TGCAGCGCCGAAGGATTATTCGCGGAGACCCAGTACTTC.

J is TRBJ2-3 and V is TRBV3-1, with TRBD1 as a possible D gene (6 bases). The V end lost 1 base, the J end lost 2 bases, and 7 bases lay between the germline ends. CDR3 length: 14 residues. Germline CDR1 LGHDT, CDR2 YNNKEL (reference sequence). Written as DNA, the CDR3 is TGTGCCAGCAGCCAAGGGACAGCCACAGATACGCAGTATTTT. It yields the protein CASSQGTATDTQYF.

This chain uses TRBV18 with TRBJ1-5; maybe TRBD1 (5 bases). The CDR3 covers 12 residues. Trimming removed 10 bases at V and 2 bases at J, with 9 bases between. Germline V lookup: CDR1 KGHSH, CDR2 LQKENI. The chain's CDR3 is CANDRCNQPQHF. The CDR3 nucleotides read TGTGCCAACGACAGATGCAATCAGCCCCAGCATTTT.

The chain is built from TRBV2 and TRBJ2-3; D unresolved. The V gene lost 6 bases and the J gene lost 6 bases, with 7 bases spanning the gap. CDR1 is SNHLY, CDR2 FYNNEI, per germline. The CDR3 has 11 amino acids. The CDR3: CASRPDDTQYF. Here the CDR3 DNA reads TGTGCCAGCAGGCCCGATGATACGCAGTATTTT.

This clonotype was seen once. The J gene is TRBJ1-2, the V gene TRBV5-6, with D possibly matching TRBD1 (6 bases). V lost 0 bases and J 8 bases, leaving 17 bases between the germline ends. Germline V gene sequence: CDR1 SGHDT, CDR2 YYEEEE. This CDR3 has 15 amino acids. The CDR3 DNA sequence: TGTGCCAGCAGCTTGGGGCAGGGGAAAGTTGGGGGCTACACCTTC. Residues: CASSLGQGKVGGYTF.

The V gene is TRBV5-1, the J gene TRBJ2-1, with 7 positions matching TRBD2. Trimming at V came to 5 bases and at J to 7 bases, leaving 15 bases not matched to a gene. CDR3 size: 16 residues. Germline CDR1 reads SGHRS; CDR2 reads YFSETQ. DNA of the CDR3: TGCGCCAGCAGGATTACCGGGACTACTCCACCGAATGAGCAGTTCTTC. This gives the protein CASRITGTTPPNEQFF.

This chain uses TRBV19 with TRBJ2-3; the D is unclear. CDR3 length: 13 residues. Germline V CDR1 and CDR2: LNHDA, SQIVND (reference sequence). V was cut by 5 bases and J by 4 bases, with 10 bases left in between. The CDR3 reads CASSLVTPDTQYF. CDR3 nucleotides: TGTGCCAGTAGTCTAGTAACGCCAGATACGCAGTATTTT.

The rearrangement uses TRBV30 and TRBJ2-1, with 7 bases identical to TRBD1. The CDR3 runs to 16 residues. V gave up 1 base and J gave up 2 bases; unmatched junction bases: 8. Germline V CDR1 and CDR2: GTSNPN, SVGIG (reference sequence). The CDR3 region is CAWSEDTGDPYNEQFF. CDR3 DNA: TGTGCCTGGAGTGAGGATACAGGGGACCCCTACAATGAGCAGTTCTTC.

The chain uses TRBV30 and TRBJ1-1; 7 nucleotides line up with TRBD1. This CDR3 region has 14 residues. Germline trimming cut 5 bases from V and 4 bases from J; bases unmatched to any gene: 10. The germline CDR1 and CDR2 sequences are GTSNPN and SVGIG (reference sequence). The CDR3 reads CAWQTGVVGTEAFF. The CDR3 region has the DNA TGTGCCTGGCAAACAGGGGTTGTAGGCACTGAAGCTTTCTTT.

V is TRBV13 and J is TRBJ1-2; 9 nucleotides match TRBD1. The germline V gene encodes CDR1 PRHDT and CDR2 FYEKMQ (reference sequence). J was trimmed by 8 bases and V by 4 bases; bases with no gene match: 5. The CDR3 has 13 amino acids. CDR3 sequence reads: CASSSRTGVGYTF. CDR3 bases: TGTGCCAGCAGCTCACGGACAGGGGTCGGCTACACCTTC. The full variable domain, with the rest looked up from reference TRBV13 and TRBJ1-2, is AAGVIQSPRHLIKEKRETATLKCYPIPRHDTVYWYQQGPGQDPQFLISFYEKMQSDKGSIPDRFSAQQFSDYHSELNMSSLELGDSALYFCASSSRTGVGYTFGSGTRLTVV.

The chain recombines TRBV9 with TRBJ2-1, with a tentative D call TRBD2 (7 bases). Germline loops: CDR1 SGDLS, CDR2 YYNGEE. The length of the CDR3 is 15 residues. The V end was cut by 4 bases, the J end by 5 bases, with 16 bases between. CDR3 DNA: TGTGCCAGCAGCCGTCCCGGGGGGCGAGACAATGAGCAGTTCTTC. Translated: CASSRPGGRDNEQFF.

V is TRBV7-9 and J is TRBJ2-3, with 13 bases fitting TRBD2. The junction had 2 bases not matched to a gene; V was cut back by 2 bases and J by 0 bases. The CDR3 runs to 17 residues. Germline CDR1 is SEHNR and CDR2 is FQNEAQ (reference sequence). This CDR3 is CASSLTSGGASTDTQYF. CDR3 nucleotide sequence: TGTGCCAGCAGCTTAACTAGCGGGGGGGCCAGCACAGATACGCAGTATTTT.

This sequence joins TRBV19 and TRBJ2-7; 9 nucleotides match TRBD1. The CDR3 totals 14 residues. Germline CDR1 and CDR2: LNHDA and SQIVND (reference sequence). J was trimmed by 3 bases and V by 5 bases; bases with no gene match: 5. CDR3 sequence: CASSVTGGDYEQYF. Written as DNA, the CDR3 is TGTGCCAGTAGTGTAACAGGGGGCGACTACGAGCAGTACTTC.

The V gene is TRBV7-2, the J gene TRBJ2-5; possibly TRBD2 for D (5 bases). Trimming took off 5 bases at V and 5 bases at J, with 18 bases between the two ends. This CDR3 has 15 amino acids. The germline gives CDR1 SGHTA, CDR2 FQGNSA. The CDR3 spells CASSPWTAGFETQYF. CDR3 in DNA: TGTGCCAGCAGCCCCTGGACGGCGGGCTTCGAGACCCAGTACTTC.

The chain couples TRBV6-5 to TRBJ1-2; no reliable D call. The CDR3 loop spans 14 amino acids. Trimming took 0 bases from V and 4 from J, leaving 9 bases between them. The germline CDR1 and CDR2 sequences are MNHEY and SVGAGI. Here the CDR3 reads CASSYSNRGYGYTF. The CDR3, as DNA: TGTGCCAGCAGTTACTCGAACAGAGGCTATGGCTACACCTTC.

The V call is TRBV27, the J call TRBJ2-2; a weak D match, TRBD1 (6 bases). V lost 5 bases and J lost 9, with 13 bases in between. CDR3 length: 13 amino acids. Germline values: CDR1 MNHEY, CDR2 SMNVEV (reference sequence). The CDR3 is CASSNSGVRELFF. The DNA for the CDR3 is TGTGCCAGCAGTAACTCAGGGGTCAGGGAGCTGTTTTTT.

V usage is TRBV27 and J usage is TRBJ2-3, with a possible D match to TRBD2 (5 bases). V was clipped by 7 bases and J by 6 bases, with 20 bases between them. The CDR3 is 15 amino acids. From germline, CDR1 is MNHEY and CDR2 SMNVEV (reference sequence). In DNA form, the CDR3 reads TGTGCCAGCACCCCCGGGGTCTCCCCTAGGGATACGCAGTATTTT. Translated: CASTPGVSPRDTQYF.

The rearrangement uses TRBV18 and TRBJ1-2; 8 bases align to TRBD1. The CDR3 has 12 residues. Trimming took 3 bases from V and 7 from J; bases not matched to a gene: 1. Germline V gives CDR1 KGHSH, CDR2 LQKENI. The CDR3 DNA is TGTGCCAGCTCACCGACAGGGGCTGGCTACACCTTC. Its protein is CASSPTGAGYTF.